This T cell receptor beta chain stems from a study of PD-1 blockade in classical Hodgkin lymphoma. V was clipped by 4 bases and J by 1 base, with 16 bases between them. This CDR3 has 16 amino acids. Germline values: CDR1 SGHTA, CDR2 FQGNSA. Libraries were prepared by immunoSEQ multiplex PCR; TCRdb keeps only in-frame clonotypes and omits some of them. The data show 45,000 to 60,000 clones, roughly 91% seen once. Indicated time point: newly diagnosed, previously untreated cHL patient sample. Material: peripheral blood mononuclear cells (PBMCs). V and J are TRBV7-2 and TRBJ1-1; D gene uncertain. The receptor's source is a human donor with classical Hodgkin lymphoma. The CDR3 reads CASSSFPSDGNTEAFF. The CDR3 DNA follows: TGTGCCAGCAGCTCCTTCCCGTCTGATGGGAACACTGAAGCTTTCTTT.